This TCR beta chain was captured in a study of control samples from healthy donors and cancer patients. Generated by immunoSEQ multiplex PCR, the TCRdb table keeps only in-frame clones and is missing some. The sample gives about 150,000 clones, about 86% of which show up once; 1.5% to 2% is in the top ten. The CDR3 extends over 12 amino acids. Germline V gene lookup returns CDR1 MNHEY and CDR2 SVGAGI. Trimming removed 8 bases from V and 4 bases from J, with 10 bases in between. The rearrangement joins TRBV6-5 to TRBJ2-3, with TRBD2 as a possible D gene (6 bases). The sequenced sample was blood. The receptor comes from a man younger than 30 in good health. The CDR3 DNA is TGTGCCAGCGGGGACTTCTCAGATACGCAGTATTTT. It encodes CASGDFSDTQYF.